This T cell receptor beta chain was recovered during a study of blood T cell repertoires in COVID-19. Overall study: COVID-19 samples from acute and convalescent phases originated in the United States, Italy and Spain. From T cells, B-cell-depleted T cells, or PBMCs came the material, which was cDNA or gDNA.

It was during active infection that Seattle patients were enrolled and then longitudinally followed. The CDR3 has 16 residues. Trimming removed 6 bases at V and 1 base at J, with 16 bases between. Germline assignment: CDR1 LNHDA and CDR2 SQIVND (reference sequence). Original processing notes: The authors estimated nucleated cell counts from reference gene primer amplification. Measured with immunoSEQ multiplex PCR; TCRdb has only the in-frame clones, and not every one. The V and J calls and clone size come from that table; D and trimming were worked out from the DNA. The sample has fewer than 200,000 clones, around 87% seen once.

This TCR was sampled from an elderly woman with COVID-19, enrolled during active disease. The chain uses TRBV19 and TRBJ1-5; D unclear. Sequenced sample: peripheral blood. CDR3 loop: CASREIGSGSNQPQHF. The DNA of the CDR3 is TGTGCCAGTAGGGAGATTGGATCCGGAAGCAATCAGCCCCAGCATTTT. Full variable domain (remainder filled in from reference TRBV19 and TRBJ1-5): DGGITQSPKYLFRKEGQNVTLSCEQNLNHDAMYWYRQDPGQGLRLIYYSQIVNDFQKGDIAEGYSVSREKKESFPLTVTSAQKNPTAFYLCASREIGSGSNQPQHFGDGTRLSIL.